One and the same sample provided the 10 T cell receptor beta chains below, sequenced in a study of T cells after yellow fever vaccination. Each CDR3 protein is one row after TCRdb ran MiXCR on the 5' RACE reads. In the table there are some 290,000 distinct CDR3 sequences, about 10% of which are singletons. The specimen was CD4+ T cells sorted from PBMCs, collected 45 days after the yellow fever booster vaccination. Receptor source: a young man who received the YFV17D yellow fever vaccine.

CDR3 sequence: CASSGAVWPNEQYV. The CDR3 DNA reads as TGCGCCAGCAGCGGAGCCGTGTGGCCCAACGAGCAGTACGTC. The chain recombines TRBV5-1 with TRBJ2-7; no clear D gene. Trimming left V 4 bases short and J 5 bases short, with 16 bases between. Germline V gene lookup returns CDR1 SGHRS and CDR2 YFSETQ. The CDR3 runs 14 residues.

This clonotype was seen many times. The rearrangement links TRBV12-3 or TRBV12-4 to TRBJ1-2; 7 bases agree with TRBD1. The CDR3 consists of 14 residues. Losses at the gene ends were 3 bases for V and 3 bases for J; bases not matched to a gene: 4. Written as DNA, the CDR3 is TGTGCCAGCAGTTTCGGCAGGGGGGACTATGGCTACACCTTC. It encodes CASSFGRGDYGYTF.

J is TRBJ2-7 and V is TRBV6-5; no clear D gene. The V end lost 7 bases, the J end lost 5 bases, and 15 bases lay between the germline ends. Per germline, CDR1 MNHEY and CDR2 SVGAGI. The CDR3 contains 13 residues. The CDR3 sequence is CASTAYQRDEQYF. For the CDR3, the DNA is TGTGCCAGCACCGCATATCAAAGGGACGAGCAGTACTTC.

V is TRBV7-9 and J is TRBJ1-1, with D unclear. CDR1 and CDR2 (germline): SEHNR, FQNEAQ (reference sequence). The CDR3 has 13 amino acids. V was cut by 3 bases and J by 4 bases, with 9 bases left in between. This CDR3 reads CASSLREPTEAFF. In DNA, the CDR3 is TGTGCCAGCAGCTTGAGGGAACCCACTGAAGCTTTCTTT.

A few counts support this clonotype. The chain links TRBV5-6 to TRBJ2-1, with a weak D call TRBD2 (5 bases). This CDR3 is 10 amino acids long. Trimming took off 7 bases at V and 12 bases at J, with 11 bases between the two ends. CDR1 and CDR2 (germline): SGHDT, YYEEEE. The CDR3 region has the DNA TGTGCCAGCGGGCGAGCGGCGCAGTTCTTC. Protein sequence: CASGRAAQFF.

The sample holds many counts of this clonotype. The V call is TRBV12-3 or TRBV12-4, the J call TRBJ1-2; D is perhaps TRBD1 (6 bases). The V end was cut by 6 bases, the J end by 4 bases, with 18 bases between. The CDR3 is 15 amino acids. The DNA for the CDR3 is TGTGCCAGCAGCTCCCAGGGGATCGATGGCTATGGCTACACCTTC. This sequence encodes CASSSQGIDGYGYTF.

This clonotype has only a few counts. V is TRBV7-8 and J is TRBJ2-7, with D perhaps TRBD2 (5 bases). Germline loops: CDR1 SGHVS, CDR2 FQNEAQ. V lost 3 bases to trimming and J lost 12 bases, with 18 bases between them. The CDR3 runs 13 residues. This CDR3 is CASSFSQGGYGYF. The CDR3 region has the DNA TGTGCCAGCAGCTTTTCGCAAGGAGGCTATGGGTACTTC.

This clonotype came up a few times. The gene calls are TRBV7-9 and TRBJ1-4; 8 bases align to TRBD1. The CDR3 has 16 amino acids. V trimming: 3 bases; J trimming: 1 base; junction bases outside the gene matches: 4. The germline CDR1 and CDR2 sequences are SEHNR and FQNEAQ (reference sequence). The chain's CDR3 is CASSFHRGRTNEKLFF. CDR3 DNA sequence: TGTGCCAGCAGCTTTCACAGGGGGAGAACTAATGAAAAACTGTTTTTT.

The V and J genes are TRBV28 and TRBJ1-2; possibly TRBD1 for D (5 bases). Trimming pared 1 base from V and 2 bases from J, leaving 11 bases between. Looked up from germline, CDR1 is MDHEN and CDR2 is SYDVKM. The CDR3 length is 15 residues. In DNA form, the CDR3 reads TGTGCCAGCAGTTTATATTCAGGGAGAAACTATGGCTACACCTTC. It specifies CASSLYSGRNYGYTF.

There are a few counts of this clonotype. The V call is TRBV5-1, the J call TRBJ1-2; no reliable D call. The CDR3 has 12 amino acids. The V and J ends lost 1 base and 6 bases respectively, with 7 bases between them. The V gene's germline CDR1 is SGHRS and CDR2 YFSETQ. The CDR3 sequence is CASSLSVDGYTF. As DNA, the CDR3 is TGCGCCAGCAGCTTGTCGGTGGATGGCTACACCTTC.